This T cell receptor (beta chain) was recovered during a study of chemoradiotherapy in HPV16-positive cancers. Turning to the study itself: A couple of HPV16-positive patients' cells yielded candidate HPV-specific clones and common motifs.

As concerns this clone: Its antigen is undetermined.

Over chemoradiotherapy, repertoires were sampled more than once. Notes on the study in general: Candidate HPV-specific clones and E7-related TCR motifs grew in tumor during treatment. HPV-responsive T-cell expansion during chemoradiotherapy was linked to improved recurrence-free survival in HPV16-positive patients.

Method: immunoSEQ multiplex PCR; TCRdb's copy keeps in-frame clones and lacks some. Of approximately 20,000 clones in the sample, approximately 87% were seen once. The sample in question was blood, obtained from a patient who underwent chemoradiotherapy. This sequence originates from a human donor with HPV-associated anogenital cancer.

The CDR3 protein is CASSQDLDYEQYF. The CDR3, as DNA: TGTGCCAGCAGCCAAGACCTAGACTACGAGCAGTACTTC. The chain has TRBV14 and TRBJ2-7, with no clear D. Germline V gene lookup returns CDR1 SGHDN and CDR2 FVKESK. This CDR3 region has 13 residues. V was cut by 0 bases and J by 3 bases, with 6 bases left in between.